This TCR beta chain was captured by sequencing in a study of post-analysis software for immune sequencing data. On the study more broadly: Disease courses included relapsing-remitting, secondary progressive and progressive-relapsing multiple sclerosis. Study-wide results and caveats: Strong co-clustering by F measure was seen for same-batch samples. A few TRBV segments (TRBV5-6, TRBV5-1 and TRBV20-1 among them) occurred more frequently in patients than in controls. For normalized Chao1 diversity, multiple sclerosis patients scored significantly lower than controls did.

The CDR3 spans 14 residues. CDR1 is DFQATT and CDR2 is SNEGSKA in the germline V gene (reference sequence). Between the trimmed V and J ends, which lost 1 base and 8 bases, there was a span of 15 bases. Built from TCR beta cDNA, the libraries had unique molecular identifiers in them. The T cell input of about 1 to 10 million gave roughly 460,000 cDNA molecules. One entry per CDR3 protein results from TCRdb running MiXCR on the PCR reads. The sample yields about half a million distinct CDR3 sequences, around 31% seen once. There are a few counts of this clonotype. Its antigen is as yet unknown. The rearrangement links TRBV20-1 to TRBJ2-4; D remains unclear. The material sequenced was blood. The TCR comes from a girl aged 2 to 17 with multiple sclerosis. CDR3 in amino acids: CSARVPLEIDIQYF. CDR3 bases: TGCAGTGCTAGAGTTCCCCTTGAGATTGACATTCAGTACTTC.